This T cell receptor beta chain originates from a study of memory CD4+ T cells and cytomegalovirus serostatus. Whole-study context: Healthy Belgian adult donors included several CMV-positive and around 25 CMV-negative people.

The sort gate was single viable CD3+CD4+CD8-CD45RO+ cells for memory CD4+ T cells. Positive selection with CD4 microbeads enriched total CD4+ T cells. Profiled with immunoSEQ multiplex PCR; TCRdb holds only in-frame clones, not every one. The sample consists of approximately 53,000 clones, approximately 80% of them appearing once. The CDR3 covers 14 residues. Germline V lookup: CDR1 SGHDT, CDR2 YYEEEE. Between the trimmed V and J ends, which lost 6 bases and 2 bases, there was a span of 14 bases. Overall study findings and caveats: Suggested: most of the CMV-linked TCR signature lies in CD4+ memory cells. Median bootstrapped AUC for CMV status was approximately 0.96 originally, less than 0.93 US-trained.

Comment on this clone: Antigen specificity is unknown.

The source material was memory CD4+ T cells from blood. The sequence came from an adult in good health and CMV-seronegative. The chain couples TRBV5-6 to TRBJ1-2; D unclear. The CDR3 DNA reads as TGTGCCAGCAATAGGAGGCAGGTAAACTATGGCTACACCTTC. Residues: CASNRRQVNYGYTF.